What follows is one T cell receptor beta chain and its context. The data are from a study of control samples from healthy donors and cancer patients. Assay used: immunoSEQ multiplex PCR; TCRdb lists only in-frame clones, some missing. The sample has roughly 95,000 clones, about 86% seen once. CDR1 is PRHDT, CDR2 FYEKMQ, per germline (reference sequence). The CDR3 loop spans 12 amino acids. V lost 0 bases and J lost 12, with 9 bases in between. The sequenced material came from blood. The J gene is TRBJ2-4, the V gene TRBV13, with unresolved D. This receptor was identified in a man in his thirties or forties in good health. CDR3 residues: CASSLGKLYQYF. Written as DNA, the CDR3 is TGTGCCAGCAGCTTAGGCAAACTATATCAGTACTTC.